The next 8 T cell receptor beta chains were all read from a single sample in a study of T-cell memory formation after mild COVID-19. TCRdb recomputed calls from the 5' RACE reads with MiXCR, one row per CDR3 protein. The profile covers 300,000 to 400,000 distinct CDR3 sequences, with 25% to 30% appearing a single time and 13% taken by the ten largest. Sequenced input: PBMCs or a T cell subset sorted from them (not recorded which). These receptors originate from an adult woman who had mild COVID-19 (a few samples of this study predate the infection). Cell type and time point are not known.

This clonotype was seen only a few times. CDR3 DNA: TGCAGCGTTGAAAGGATCGGGACAGATACGCAGTATTTT. It is translated as CSVERIGTDTQYF. This rearrangement joins TRBV29-1 to TRBJ2-3; D gene unclear. Germline-derived CDR1 and CDR2 are SQVTM and ANQGSEA. V was trimmed by 2 bases and J by 3 bases, leaving 9 bases between them. CDR3 length: 13 residues.

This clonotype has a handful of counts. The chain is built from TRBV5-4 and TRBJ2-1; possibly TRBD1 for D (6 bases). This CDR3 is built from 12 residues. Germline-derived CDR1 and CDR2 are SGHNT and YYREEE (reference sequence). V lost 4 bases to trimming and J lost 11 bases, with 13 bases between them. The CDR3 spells CASSSSTGQQFF. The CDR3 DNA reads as TGTGCCAGCAGCAGTTCGACAGGTCAGCAGTTCTTC.

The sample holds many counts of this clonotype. CDR3 nucleotides: TGTGCCAGCAGCAGCTGGGGGAACACTGAAGCTTTCTTT. This encodes CASSSWGNTEAFF. The chain carries TRBV7-2 and TRBJ1-1, with D unclear. V shed 5 bases and J shed 1 base, with 8 bases lying between them. Per germline, CDR1 SGHTA and CDR2 FQGNSA. There are 13 residues in the CDR3.

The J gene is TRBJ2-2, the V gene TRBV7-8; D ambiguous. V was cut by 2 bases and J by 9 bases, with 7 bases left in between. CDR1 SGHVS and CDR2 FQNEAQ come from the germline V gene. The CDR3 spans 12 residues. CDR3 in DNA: TGTGCCAGCAGCTTAATATTGAGGGAGCTGTTTTTT. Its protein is CASSLILRELFF.

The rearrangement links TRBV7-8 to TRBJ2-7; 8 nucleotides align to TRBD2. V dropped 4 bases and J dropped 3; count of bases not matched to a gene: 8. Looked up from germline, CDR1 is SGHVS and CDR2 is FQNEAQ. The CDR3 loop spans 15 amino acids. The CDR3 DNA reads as TGTGCCAGCAGCTCTCGGGGTAGCGGGATCTACGAGCAGTACTTC. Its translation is CASSSRGSGIYEQYF.

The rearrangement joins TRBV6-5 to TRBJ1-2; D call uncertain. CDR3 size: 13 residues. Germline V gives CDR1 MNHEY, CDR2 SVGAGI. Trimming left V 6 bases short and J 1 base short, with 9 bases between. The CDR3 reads CASRPSDNYGYTF. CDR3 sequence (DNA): TGTGCCAGCAGACCTTCGGATAACTATGGCTACACCTTC.

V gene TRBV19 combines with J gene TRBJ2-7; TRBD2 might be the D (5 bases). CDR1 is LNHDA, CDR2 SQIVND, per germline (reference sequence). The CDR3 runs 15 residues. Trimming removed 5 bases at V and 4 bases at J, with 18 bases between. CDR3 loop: CASSAISFGVYEQYF. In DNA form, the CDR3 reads TGTGCCAGTAGTGCCATTTCCTTCGGGGTATACGAGCAGTACTTC.

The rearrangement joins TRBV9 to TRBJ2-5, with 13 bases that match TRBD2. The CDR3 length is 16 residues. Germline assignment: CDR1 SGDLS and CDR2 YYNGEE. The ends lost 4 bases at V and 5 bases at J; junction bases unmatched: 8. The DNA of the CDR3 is TGTGCCAGCAGCCCCCGGACTAGCGGGAGTCTGGAGACCCAGTACTTC. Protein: CASSPRTSGSLETQYF.